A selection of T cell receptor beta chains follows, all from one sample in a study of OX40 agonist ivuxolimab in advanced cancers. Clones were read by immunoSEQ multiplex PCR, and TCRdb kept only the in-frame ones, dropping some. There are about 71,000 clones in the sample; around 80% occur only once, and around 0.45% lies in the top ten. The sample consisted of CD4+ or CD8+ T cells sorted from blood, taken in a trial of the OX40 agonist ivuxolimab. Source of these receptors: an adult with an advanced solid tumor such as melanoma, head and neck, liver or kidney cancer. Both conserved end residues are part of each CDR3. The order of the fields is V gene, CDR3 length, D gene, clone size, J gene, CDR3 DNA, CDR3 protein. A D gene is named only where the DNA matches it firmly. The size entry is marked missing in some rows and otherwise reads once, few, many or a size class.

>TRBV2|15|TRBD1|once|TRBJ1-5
TGTGCCAGCAGTAGTCAGGGGGCGCAAGGTCAGCCCCAGCATTTT
CASSSQGAQGQPQHF
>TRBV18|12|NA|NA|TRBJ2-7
TGTGCCAGCTCACAGGGACGCTACGAGCAGTACTTC
CASSQGRYEQYF
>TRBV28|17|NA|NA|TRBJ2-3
TGTGCCAGCAGTTCGGTTTCGGGGGCCCCGGGGACAGATACGCAGTATTTT
CASSSVSGAPGTDTQYF
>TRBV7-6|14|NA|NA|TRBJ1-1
TGTGCCAGCAGCCCAAGGGCAGCTAACACTGAAGCTTTCTTT
CASSPRAANTEAFF
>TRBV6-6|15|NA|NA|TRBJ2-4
TGTGCCAGCAGTTACTCGGCCGGATTGGTGGAACTCCAGTACTTC
CASSYSAGLVELQYF
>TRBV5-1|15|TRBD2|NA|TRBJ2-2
TGCGCCAGCCGAATGGGACTAGAGGGGACCGGGGAGCTGTTTTTT
CASRMGLEGTGELFF
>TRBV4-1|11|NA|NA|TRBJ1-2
TGTGCCAGCAGCCAAGAATACGGCTACACCTTC
CASSQEYGYTF
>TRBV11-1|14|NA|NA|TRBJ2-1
TGTGCCAGCAGCTTAGGGCTAGCCCTAAATGAGCAGTTCTTC
CASSLGLALNEQFF
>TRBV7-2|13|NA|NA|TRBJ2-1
TGTGCCAGCAGCTCCCAGTCGGGGTATGAGCAGTTCTTC
CASSSQSGYEQFF
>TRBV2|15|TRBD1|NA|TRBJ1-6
TGTGCCAGCAGTTGGCGGACAGGCTATAATTCACCCCTCCACTTT
CASSWRTGYNSPLHF
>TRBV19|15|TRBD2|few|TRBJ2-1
TGTGCCAGTAGTTATCCTAGCGGGGGGCGCAATGAGCAGTTCTTC
CASSYPSGGRNEQFF
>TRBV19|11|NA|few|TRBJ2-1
TGTGCCAGCCGTCAGGGGAATGAGCAGTTCTTC
CASRQGNEQFF
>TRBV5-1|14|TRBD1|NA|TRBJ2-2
TGCGCCAGCAGCCTTCGGACAGGGACCGGGGAGCTGTTTTTT
CASSLRTGTGELFF
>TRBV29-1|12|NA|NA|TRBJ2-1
TGCAGCGTTGAAGAACAACACAATGAGCAGTTCTTC
CSVEEQHNEQFF